This entry concerns a single T cell receptor (beta chain). Antigen: not known. The CDR3 has 14 amino acids. The trim removed 7 bases at V and 5 bases at J, leaving 9 bases unmatched. Per the germline V gene, CDR1 is LGHDT and CDR2 is YNNKEL (reference sequence). The sample originates from a study of CD8 T cells in ankylosing spondylitis. Findings and caveats of the study: Made up of fewer than 10 highly homologous variants, a TCR beta motif appeared characteristic of ankylosing spondylitis blood.

TCRdb re-called the 5' RACE reads through MiXCR, storing one row per CDR3 protein. The sample records more than 400,000 distinct CDR3 sequences, about 5.7% being singletons. The sample comprised blood, either unsorted or a sorted T cell fraction (not recorded which). The V gene is TRBV3-1, the J gene TRBJ2-5; 8 bases are a match to TRBD2. This clonotype originated in a male donor with ankylosing spondylitis. CDR3 in amino acids: CASTDRGGRETQYF. The CDR3 DNA follows: TGTGCCAGCACCGATCGGGGGGGTCGGGAGACCCAGTACTTC.